The entry below gives a single TCR beta chain sequence along with its context. Its cognate antigen is unknown. The source of the sample is a study of Ad26.COV2.S vaccination and SARS-CoV-2 variants. Study findings and constraints: Spike-specific TCR breadth ran higher among vaccine recipients than placebo recipients.

Only in-frame clones appear in the TCRdb table, and some are missing; sequencing was by immunoSEQ multiplex PCR. The data hold a few hundred thousand clones, with 88% observed a single time. Germline lookup yields CDR1 LNHDA and CDR2 SQIVND (reference sequence). Trimming removed 5 bases from V and 1 base from J, with 13 bases in between. CDR3 length equals 15 residues. As to treatment: around 19 received Ad26.COV2.S at low or high dose, single or two shots; roughly 5 received placebo; per-sample allocation not given. After the first vaccine or placebo injection, samples were drawn on day 63. An adult donor aged 18-55 years was enrolled in Boston.

Here the sequenced sample was peripheral blood, taken in a trial of Ad26.COV2.S vaccine versus placebo. The receptor's source is a person aged 18-65 years who received the Ad26.COV2.S COVID-19 vaccine or a placebo. The V and J genes are TRBV19 and TRBJ2-3; D remains unclear. In DNA form, the CDR3 reads TGTGCCAGTAGTCAGGACGTCGGGCGCACAGATACGCAGTATTTT. Its protein is CASSQDVGRTDTQYF.